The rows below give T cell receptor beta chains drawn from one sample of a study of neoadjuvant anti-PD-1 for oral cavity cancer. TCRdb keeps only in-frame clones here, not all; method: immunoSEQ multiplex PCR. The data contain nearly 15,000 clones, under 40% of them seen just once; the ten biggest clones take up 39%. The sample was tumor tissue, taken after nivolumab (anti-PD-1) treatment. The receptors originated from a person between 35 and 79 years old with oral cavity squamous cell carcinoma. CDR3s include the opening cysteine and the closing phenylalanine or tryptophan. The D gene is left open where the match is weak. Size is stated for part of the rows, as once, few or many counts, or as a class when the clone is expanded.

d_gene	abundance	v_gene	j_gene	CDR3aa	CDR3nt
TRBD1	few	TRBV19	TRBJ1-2	CASKSLGIRDRDGYTF	TGTGCCAGTAAGAGCTTGGGGATCCGGGACAGGGATGGCTACACCTTC
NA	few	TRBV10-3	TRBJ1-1	CAISDLGNTEAFF	TGTGCCATCAGTGATTTGGGGAACACTGAAGCTTTCTTT
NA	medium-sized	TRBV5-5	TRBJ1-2	CASSSTDSNYGYTF	TGTGCCAGCAGCTCAACGGACAGTAACTATGGCTACACCTTC
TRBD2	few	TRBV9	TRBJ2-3	CASSVGLAGDADTQYF	TGTGCCAGCAGCGTCGGACTAGCGGGGGACGCAGATACGCAGTATTTT
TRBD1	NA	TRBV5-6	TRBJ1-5	CASTTRDRVSNQPQHF	TGTGCCAGCACCACCCGGGACAGGGTAAGCAATCAGCCCCAGCATTTT
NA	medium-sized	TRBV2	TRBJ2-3	CASRKQGTSTDTQYF	TGTGCCAGCAGAAAGCAGGGTACTAGCACAGATACGCAGTATTTT
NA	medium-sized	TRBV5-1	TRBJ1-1	CASSRSMENTEAFF	TGCGCCAGCAGCCGCTCTATGGAGAACACTGAAGCTTTCTTT
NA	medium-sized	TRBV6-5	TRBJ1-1	CASSYWVDTEAFF	TGTGCCAGCAGTTACTGGGTAGACACTGAAGCTTTCTTT
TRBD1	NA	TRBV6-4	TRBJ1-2	CASSAGTGIGYTF	TGTGCCAGCAGTGCCGGGACAGGGATTGGCTACACCTTC
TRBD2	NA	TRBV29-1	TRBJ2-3	CSVTNSGGGTDTQYF	TGCAGCGTAACTAATAGCGGGGGTGGCACAGATACGCAGTATTTT
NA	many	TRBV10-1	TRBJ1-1	CASSRNSGPGAEAFF	TGCGCCAGCAGCCGAAATAGCGGACCTGGGGCTGAAGCTTTCTTT
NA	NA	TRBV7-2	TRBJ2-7	CASSPSPGQREQYF	TGTGCCAGCAGCCCCTCTCCGGGCCAGAGGGAGCAGTACTTC
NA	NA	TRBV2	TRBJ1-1	CASSDPTGAVAFF	TGTGCCAGCAGTGACCCGACAGGCGCGGTGGCTTTCTTT
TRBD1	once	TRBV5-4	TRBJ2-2	CASSLGQGIDTGELFF	TGTGCCAGCAGCTTGGGACAGGGGATAGACACCGGGGAGCTGTTTTTT
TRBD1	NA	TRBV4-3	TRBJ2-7	CASSQGSGTGAYEQYF	TGCGCCAGCAGCCAAGGCTCCGGGACAGGGGCCTACGAGCAGTACTTC
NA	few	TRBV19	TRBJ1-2	CASSILLGGYTF	TGTGCCAGTAGTATCCTCCTCGGGGGCTACACCTTC
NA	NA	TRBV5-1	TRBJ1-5	CAPEGGDQPQHF	TGCGCCCCAGAAGGTGGTGATCAGCCCCAGCATTTT
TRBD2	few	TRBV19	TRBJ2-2	CASCPSGGELFF	TGTGCCAGTTGTCCTAGCGGGGGGGAGCTGTTTTTT
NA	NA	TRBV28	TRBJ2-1	CASSFLFNEQFF	TGTGCCAGCAGTTTCCTGTTCAATGAGCAGTTCTTC
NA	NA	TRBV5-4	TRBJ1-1	CASSPRQGGTEAFF	TGCGCCAGCAGCCCAAGGCAGGGTGGGACTGAAGCTTTCTTT
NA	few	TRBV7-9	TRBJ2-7	CASSSRLGEQYF	TGTGCCAGCAGCTCGCGACTAGGCGAGCAGTACTTC
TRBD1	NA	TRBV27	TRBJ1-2	CASSLITGGFYGYTF	TGTGCCAGCAGTTTGATCACAGGGGGCTTCTATGGCTACACCTTC
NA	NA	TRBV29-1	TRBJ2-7	CSVEGRDLGTGYEQYF	TGCAGCGTTGAGGGGCGGGATTTGGGGACTGGATACGAGCAGTACTTC
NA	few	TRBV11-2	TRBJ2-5	CASSEPTIQETQYF	TGTGCCAGCAGCGAGCCGACTATTCAAGAGACCCAGTACTTC
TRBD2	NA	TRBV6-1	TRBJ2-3	CASSGTSGGADTQYF	TGTGCCAGCAGTGGGACTAGCGGGGGGGCAGATACGCAGTATTTT
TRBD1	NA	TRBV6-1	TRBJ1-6	CASSEVHWLGQGISPLHF	TGTGCCAGCAGTGAAGTCCACTGGCTGGGACAGGGAATTTCACCCCTCCACTTT
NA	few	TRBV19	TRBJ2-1	CASRAMPNEQFF	TGTGCCAGTAGGGCTATGCCCAATGAGCAGTTCTTC
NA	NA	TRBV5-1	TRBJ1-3	CASSHNTGSENTIYF	TGCGCCAGCAGCCACAATACAGGGTCGGAAAACACCATATATTTT
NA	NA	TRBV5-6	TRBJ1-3	CASSRTGTGNTIYF	TGTGCCAGCAGCCGTACAGGGACTGGAAACACCATATATTTT
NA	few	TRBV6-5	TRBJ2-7	CASSYSIFGAYEQYF	TGTGCCAGCAGTTACTCGATTTTCGGTGCCTACGAGCAGTACTTC